This passage covers 25 T cell receptor beta chains from one sample sequenced in a study of regulatory T cells in long-lasting Graves disease. Construction of TCR beta libraries relied on iRepertoire HTBI primers and on Arm-PCR targeting CDR3 regions. TCRdb reanalysed the multiplex PCR reads using MiXCR and keeps one entry per CDR3 protein. The profile shows approximately 440,000 distinct CDR3 sequences, roughly 15% of them singletons. Time point defined: newly diagnosed GD, antithyroid drugs for less than 3 months. PBMCs provided the RNA from which the TCR library was made. These data are also associated with another study on T cells in Graves' hyperthyroidism and ophthalmopathy.

Sequencing was performed on peripheral blood mononuclear cells (PBMCs), taken at new diagnosis, from a patient treated with antithyroid drugs. The receptors originated from a man aged 40-49 years with Graves disease.

At least ten counts were recorded for this clonotype. The CDR3 here is CASSPRTKPDTQYF. The CDR3 DNA reads as TGTGCCAGCAGCCCCCGGACTAAACCAGATACGCAGTATTTT. This chain joins TRBV7-9 and TRBJ2-3; TRBD2 might be the D (6 bases). The CDR3 extends over 14 amino acids. Per the germline V gene, CDR1 is SEHNR and CDR2 is FQNEAQ (reference sequence). V dropped 5 bases and J dropped 4 bases, with 13 bases sitting between them.

On this clonotype itself: One junction end disagrees with the germline gene, perhaps due to a read error. The chain recombines TRBV6-5 with TRBJ2-7, with 9 bases matching TRBD1. The germline gives CDR1 MNHEY, CDR2 SVGAGI. CDR3 length: 15 amino acids. This chain's CDR3 is CTSSYSLDRGREQYF. The CDR3 DNA reads TGTACCAGCAGTTACTCCCTGGACAGGGGTAGAGAGCAGTACTTC.

To note about this clonotype: A read error may explain this, as a much larger clone is one base away. This chain uses TRBV2 with TRBJ1-1, with 10 nucleotides matching TRBD1. Germline CDR1 SNHLY, CDR2 FYNNEI. The CDR3 spans 14 residues. The CDR3 region has the DNA TGTACCAGCAGGGAGACAGGGGGCCCCTCTGAAGCTTTCTTT. Amino acid sequence: CTSRETGGPSEAFF.

The chain employs TRBV30 and TRBJ2-1, with 14 bases that match TRBD2. Trimming took 3 bases from V and 7 from J; bases not matched to a gene: 17. In germline, CDR1 is GTSNPN, CDR2 SVGIG (reference sequence). The CDR3 covers 19 residues. The CDR3 sequence: CAWSEGLAGGLLEGNEQFF. CDR3 coding DNA: TGTGCCTGGAGCGAAGGACTAGCGGGAGGCCTTCTCGAGGGGAATGAGCAGTTCTTC.

The chain recombines TRBV5-1 with TRBJ1-1; D possibly corresponds to TRBD1 (6 bases). This CDR3 spans 14 amino acids. V was clipped by 2 bases and J by 6 bases, with 14 bases between them. Germline CDR1 reads SGHRS; CDR2 reads YFSETQ. CDR3 coding DNA: TGCGCCAGCAGCTTAAACGGGGAGGGGGCTGAAGCTTTCTTT. Its translation is CASSLNGEGAEAFF.

Concerning this clonotype: Possible read error: a much larger clone is one base away. The chain recombines TRBV3-1 with TRBJ2-1, with 7 bases identical to TRBD2. This CDR3 region has 13 residues. Trimming cost V 10 bases and J 10 bases; bases outside gene matches: 13. The germline CDR1 and CDR2 sequences are LGHDT and YNNKEL (reference sequence). DNA of the CDR3: TGTGCCACCTCGAGCGGGACGAGCTACGAGCAGTTCTTC. Its translation is CATSSGTSYEQFF.

This clonotype was seen ten or more times. The chain has TRBV2 and TRBJ2-3, with 9 bases that match TRBD2. Per the germline V gene, CDR1 is SNHLY and CDR2 is FYNNEI. The CDR3 consists of 15 residues. J was trimmed by 2 bases and V by 4 bases; bases with no gene match: 4. CDR3 nucleotides: TGTGCCAGCAGTGTCCTAGCGGGGCACACAGATACGCAGTATTTT. It specifies CASSVLAGHTDTQYF.

V and J are TRBV20-1 and TRBJ2-7, with TRBD2 identical over 12 bases. With 6 bases clipped from V and 3 bases from J, the junction kept 9 bases outside the gene matches. This CDR3 comprises 15 residues. Germline V gene data show CDR1 as DFQATT and CDR2 as SNEGSKA (reference sequence). The CDR3 DNA sequence: TGCAGTGCCATACGGACTAGCGGGATCCGCTACGAGCAGTACTTC. Amino acid sequence: CSAIRTSGIRYEQYF.

In its sample, this clonotype was seen a few times. CDR3 sequence reads: CASSVATGSYEQYF. As DNA, the CDR3 is TGTGCCAGCAGCGTAGCTACGGGGAGCTACGAGCAGTACTTC. The rearrangement links TRBV9 to TRBJ2-7, with D perhaps TRBD2 (5 bases). The CDR3 covers 14 residues. Germline-derived CDR1 and CDR2 are SGDLS and YYNGEE. The V end was cut by 0 bases, the J end by 3 bases, with 10 bases between.

In its sample, this clonotype was seen many times. The V call is TRBV29-1, the J call TRBJ2-7; 12 bases are shared with TRBD2. CDR3 size: 13 residues. The trim removed 6 bases at V and 6 bases at J, leaving 6 bases unmatched. Germline lookup yields CDR1 SQVTM and CDR2 ANQGSEA. Here the CDR3 DNA reads TGCAGCGTAGCTAGCGGGAGGGCCCTCGAGCAGTACTTC. Amino acid sequence: CSVASGRALEQYF.

In its sample, this clonotype was seen many times. The gene calls are TRBV28 and TRBJ1-4; 8 nucleotides line up with TRBD1. Trimming cost V 5 bases and J 7 bases; bases outside gene matches: 6. CDR1 and CDR2 from the germline V gene are MDHEN and SYDVKM. The CDR3 length is 14 residues. CDR3 protein: CASSPPDRAEKLFF. CDR3 nucleotide sequence: TGTGCCAGCAGTCCTCCGGACAGGGCTGAAAAACTGTTTTTT.

As concerns this clonotype: Germline and junction disagree at one end, which may indicate a read error. The chain has TRBV12-3 or TRBV12-4 and TRBJ2-7; D not certain. The CDR3 runs 12 residues. The CDR3 DNA is TGTGCCTGCAGTTTAGTACGCTACGAGCAGTACTTC. Translating it yields CACSLVRYEQYF.

The rearrangement links TRBV29-1 to TRBJ1-2; 11 bases line up with TRBD1. CDR3 length: 15 residues. V shed 0 bases and J 3 bases; nucleotides not matched to a gene: 3. The germline CDR1 and CDR2 sequences are SQVTM and ANQGSEA. The CDR3 reads CSVEDQDRGHYGYTF. The CDR3 region has the DNA TGCAGCGTTGAAGATCAGGACAGGGGGCACTATGGCTACACCTTC.

At least ten counts were recorded for this clonotype. This rearrangement joins TRBV7-9 to TRBJ2-7; 7 positions agree with TRBD2. Per germline, CDR1 SEHNR and CDR2 FQNEAQ (reference sequence). This CDR3 comprises 16 residues. Losses at the gene ends were 4 bases for V and 0 bases for J; bases not matched to a gene: 9. The CDR3 coding sequence is TGTGCCAGCAGCTCCAATAGCGGGTGGAGCTCCTACGAGCAGTACTTC. It is translated as CASSSNSGWSSYEQYF.

This clonotype was recorded many times. J is TRBJ2-1 and V is TRBV30, with D possibly called TRBD1 or TRBD2 (5 bases each). V lost 0 bases to trimming and J lost 7 bases, with 13 bases between them. The CDR3 loop spans 14 amino acids. From germline, CDR1 is GTSNPN and CDR2 SVGIG (reference sequence). The CDR3 region has the DNA TGTGCCTGGAGTGTACACGGGGCTGGAAATGAGCAGTTCTTC. It yields the protein CAWSVHGAGNEQFF.

This clonotype was counted at least ten times. The rearrangement uses TRBV5-1 and TRBJ2-1; 8 bases agree with TRBD2. The CDR3 covers 13 residues. With 1 base clipped from V and 13 bases from J, the junction kept 7 bases outside the gene matches. CDR1 SGHRS and CDR2 YFSETQ come from the germline V gene. As DNA, the CDR3 is TGCGCCAGCAGCTTGTGGCGGGAGGACCCTCAGTTCTTC. Translation gives CASSLWREDPQFF.

Many counts were recorded for this clonotype. The rearrangement uses TRBV2 and TRBJ2-2; D perhaps matches TRBD2 (6 bases). The V end was cut by 5 bases, the J end by 2 bases, with 9 bases between. The CDR3 has 14 amino acids. The germline CDR1 and CDR2 sequences are SNHLY and FYNNEI. The CDR3 DNA sequence: TGTGCCAGCAGTTTAGCGGCTAACACCGGGGAGCTGTTTTTT. Amino acids: CASSLAANTGELFF.

The genes are TRBV19 and TRBJ2-7; TRBD2 is a possible D gene (6 bases). V was trimmed by 1 base and J by 0 bases, leaving 13 bases between them. This CDR3 region has 16 residues. The germline V gene has CDR1 LNHDA and CDR2 SQIVND (reference sequence). The CDR3 is CASSIGGGATSYEQYF. CDR3 nucleotides: TGTGCCAGTAGTATAGGCGGAGGGGCCACCTCCTACGAGCAGTACTTC.

There are many counts of this clonotype. V and J are TRBV11-3 and TRBJ2-3, with 9 bases fitting TRBD2. The length of the CDR3 is 16 residues. Unmatched junction bases numbered 3, after V lost 0 bases and J lost 2 bases. Germline V gene sequence: CDR1 SGHNT, CDR2 YENEEA. The DNA for the CDR3 is TGTGCCAGCAGCTTAGAAGGCGGGAGGGTCACAGATACGCAGTATTTT. This translates into CASSLEGGRVTDTQYF.

The chain joins TRBV11-1 to TRBJ2-7; 7 nucleotides line up with TRBD1. This CDR3 is built from 14 residues. CDR1 and CDR2 from the germline V gene are SGHAT and FQDESV (reference sequence). J lost 4 bases, V lost 5 bases, and 8 bases had no gene match. This CDR3 reads CASSGPGQNYEQYF. The CDR3 nucleotides read TGTGCCAGCAGCGGCCCGGGACAGAATTACGAGCAGTACTTC.

This clonotype occurred a few times. The V gene is TRBV6-2 or TRBV6-3, the J gene TRBJ2-3, with D possibly TRBD2 on 6 matching bases. The germline CDR1 and CDR2 sequences are MNHEY and SVGEGT. The CDR3 consists of 16 residues. Trimming took off 6 bases at V and 5 bases at J, with 21 bases between the two ends. The CDR3 region has the DNA TGTGCCAGCAGCTCCCCGGTAGGAGGGGATGAAGATACGCAGTATTTT. This translates into CASSSPVGGDEDTQYF.

This clonotype was found many times. The rearrangement uses TRBV6-1 and TRBJ2-7, with 8 bases lining up with TRBD1. V lost 5 bases to trimming and J lost 5 bases; unmatched junction nucleotides: 11. In germline, CDR1 is MNHNS, CDR2 SASEGT. This CDR3 comprises 15 residues. In nucleotides, the CDR3 is TGTGCCAGCAGTCCCCAAGGACAGGGAATGGACGAGCAGTACTTC. This encodes CASSPQGQGMDEQYF.

Concerning this clonotype itself: Sequence at one end of the junction differs from germline and may be a read error. V is TRBV6-2 or TRBV6-3 and J is TRBJ2-1; D not certain. The CDR3 runs to 16 residues. CDR1 is MNHEY and CDR2 is SVGEGT in the germline V gene. CDR3 residues: CASSYEGRSSYNEQLF. CDR3 nucleotides: TGTGCCAGCAGTTATGAAGGGCGGAGCTCCTACAATGAGCAGTTATTC.

Many counts were recorded for this clonotype. The chain combines TRBV3-1 with TRBJ1-4; a weak D match, TRBD1 (6 bases). Per germline, CDR1 LGHDT and CDR2 YNNKEL (reference sequence). The V and J ends lost 0 bases and 2 bases respectively, with 7 bases between them. The CDR3 is 15 amino acids. CDR3 residues: CASSQEQGTNEKLFF. The DNA for the CDR3 is TGTGCCAGCAGCCAAGAACAGGGTACTAATGAAAAACTGTTTTTT.

This clonotype showed up many times. The chain has TRBV2 and TRBJ2-1; 12 nucleotides match TRBD1. Germline-derived CDR1 and CDR2 are SNHLY and FYNNEI. J was trimmed by 6 bases and V by 8 bases; bases with no gene match: 8. This CDR3 is 15 amino acids long. The CDR3 DNA is TGTGCCAGCTTTGCGGGACAGGGGGCGTCCAATGAGCAGTTCTTC. It translates to CASFAGQGASNEQFF.